This paragraph reports one TCR beta chain. Its antigen is not identified. This record belongs to a study of shared clonotypes between healthy human individuals. Study-wide points: The study found about 5% of naive CD4 clonotypes shared across a handful of donors.

At a deep level, the assay was run. Assay: immunoSEQ multiplex PCR; the TCRdb copy retains only in-frame clones and omits some. This sample has some 2,000,000 clones, with roughly 95% found just once. The CDR3 is 15 amino acids. Germline CDR1 SGHRS, CDR2 YFSETQ. V was pared by 0 bases and J by 2 bases, with 12 bases between. The chain recombines TRBV5-1 with TRBJ2-7; possibly TRBD1 or TRBD2 for D (5 bases each). Sequencing was done on a sample of naive CD4+ T cells sorted from blood. Subset described: CD45RA+ positively selected. This sequence originates from a man aged 18 to 30 in good health. The CDR3 DNA reads as TGCGCCAGCAGCTTGGTAGGGACCGATGCCTACGAGCAGTACTTC. This codes for CASSLVGTDAYEQYF.